One sample yielded the 10 T cell receptor beta chains listed below, sequenced in a study of follicular helper T cells after annual influenza vaccination. The repertoire was sequenced with immunoSEQ multiplex PCR; TCRdb's copy has only in-frame clones and lacks some. The table lists over 8,500 clones, over 80% of them singletons. The source material was CXCR5- memory CD4+ T cells sorted from blood, sampled 6 weeks after influenza vaccination. The receptors stem from an adult who received the influenza vaccine.

The chain links TRBV29-1 to TRBJ2-7; 8 bases are a match to TRBD2. The CDR3 runs 13 residues. Germline CDR1 reads SQVTM; CDR2 reads ANQGSEA. V was clipped by 2 bases and J by 5 bases; unmatched bases: 5. The CDR3 coding sequence is TGCAGCGTTGAACTCGCGGGAGGCAACGAGCAGTACTTC. Translation gives CSVELAGGNEQYF.

J is TRBJ1-1 and V is TRBV19; 7 bases are shared with TRBD1. CDR1 and CDR2 (germline): LNHDA, SQIVND (reference sequence). The junction had 6 bases not matched to a gene; V was cut back by 6 bases and J by 2 bases. The CDR3 spans 14 residues. This CDR3 reads CASRGDSSNTEAFF. CDR3 bases: TGTGCCAGTAGGGGGGACAGCAGCAACACTGAAGCTTTCTTT. The full variable domain, in which reference TRBV19 and TRBJ1-1 provide the parts outside the CDR3, is DGGITQSPKYLFRKEGQNVTLSCEQNLNHDAMYWYRQDPGQGLRLIYYSQIVNDFQKGDIAEGYSVSREKKESFPLTVTSAQKNPTAFYLCASRGDSSNTEAFFGQGTRLTVV.

This chain connects TRBV6-1 to TRBJ1-4; no clear D. CDR3 size: 15 residues. V was shortened by 0 bases and J by 13 bases, with 18 bases between the two germline ends. The germline V gene has CDR1 MNHNS and CDR2 SASEGT. The CDR3 reads CASSEALPGLSLLFF. The CDR3 DNA is TGTGCCAGCAGTGAAGCGCTTCCTGGCCTTAGTTTACTGTTTTTT.

This clone was picked up a small number of times. The chain is built from TRBV7-6 and TRBJ1-2, with 8 bases that match TRBD1. Germline values: CDR1 SGHVS, CDR2 FNYEAQ. The V and J ends lost 5 bases and 7 bases, in that order; junction bases with no gene match: 12. This CDR3 has 15 amino acids. CDR3 nucleotide sequence: TGTGCCAGCAGCCCAAACAGGGGGGGAGTGGGTGGCTACACCTTC. Translated, it gives CASSPNRGGVGGYTF. Filled out from reference TRBV7-6 and TRBJ1-2, the complete variable domain reads GAGVSQSPRYKVTKRGQDVALRCDPISGHVSLYWYRQALGQGPEFLTYFNYEAQQDKSGLPNDRFSAERPEGSISTLTIQRTEQRDSAMYRCASSPNRGGVGGYTFGSGTRLTVV.

The chain uses TRBV29-1 and TRBJ2-5; 11 nucleotides match TRBD1. The junction had 6 bases not matched to a gene; V was cut back by 0 bases and J by 6 bases. CDR1 SQVTM and CDR2 ANQGSEA come from the germline V gene. The CDR3 consists of 15 residues. CDR3: CSVEEGTGGVKTQYF. In DNA form, the CDR3 reads TGCAGCGTTGAAGAAGGGACAGGGGGTGTAAAGACCCAGTACTTC. Supplemented by reference TRBV29-1 and TRBJ2-5, the full variable domain reads SAVISQKPSRDICQRGTSLTIQCQVDSQVTMMFWYRQQPGQSLTLIATANQGSEATYESGFVIDKFPISRPNLTFSTLTVSNMSPEDSSIYLCSVEEGTGGVKTQYFGPGTRLLVL.

The CDR3 here is CASSQDEGIGGSGELFF. In DNA, the CDR3 is TGCGCCAGCAGCCAAGATGAGGGAATCGGCGGATCCGGGGAGCTGTTTTTT. The chain couples TRBV4-1 to TRBJ2-2, with D perhaps matching TRBD2 (5 bases). The CDR3 extends over 17 amino acids. CDR1 MGHRA and CDR2 YSYEKL come from the germline V gene. The V gene lost 0 bases and the J gene lost 6 bases, with 17 bases spanning the gap.

This chain links TRBV19 with TRBJ2-3; D not certain. The CDR3 is 14 amino acids. V lost 11 bases and J lost 3, with 18 bases in between. Germline V CDR1 and CDR2: LNHDA, SQIVND (reference sequence). CDR3 nucleotides: TGTGCCGTCTCATCTACAGAAACAACAGATACGCAGTATTTT. As protein: CAVSSTETTDTQYF.

The chain joins TRBV9 to TRBJ2-3; D gene ambiguous. CDR3 length: 12 amino acids. Per the germline V gene, CDR1 is SGDLS and CDR2 is YYNGEE. Trimming took off 0 bases at V and 3 bases at J, with 2 bases between the two ends. The CDR3 protein is CASSVGTDTQYF. The CDR3 region has the DNA TGTGCCAGCAGCGTAGGAACAGATACGCAGTATTTT. Full variable domain (missing parts from reference TRBV9 and TRBJ2-3): DSGVTQTPKHLITATGQRVTLRCSPRSGDLSVYWYQQSLDQGLQFLIQYYNGEERAKGNILERFSAQQFPDLHSELNLSSLELGDSALYFCASSVGTDTQYFGPGTRLTVL.

This clone was seen a handful of times. This chain joins TRBV7-8 and TRBJ1-5; no clear D. Trimming removed 1 base at V and 6 bases at J, with 7 bases between. The CDR3 is made up of 13 amino acids. Germline CDR1 and CDR2: SGHVS and FQNEAQ. The CDR3 region is CASSLGVGQPQHF. Written as DNA, the CDR3 is TGTGCCAGCAGCTTAGGGGTGGGTCAGCCCCAGCATTTT.

The table lists this clone with a few counts. The chain has TRBV5-1 and TRBJ1-2; 10 bases are shared with TRBD1. In germline, CDR1 is SGHRS, CDR2 YFSETQ. Trimming removed 4 bases from V and 7 bases from J; junction bases left unmatched: 16. This CDR3 comprises 17 residues. The CDR3 region is CASSVAGTGAQGGGYTF. CDR3 bases: TGCGCCAGCAGCGTGGCCGGGACAGGGGCCCAAGGGGGTGGCTACACCTTC.